The sequence of this TCR beta chain was determined in a study of OX40 agonist ivuxolimab in advanced cancers. Study-wide background: Patients achieving partial responses numbered three: one hepatocellular carcinoma case and two cutaneous melanoma cases.

Patients with autoimmune history or systemic immunosuppression were excluded. From germline, CDR1 is KGHSH and CDR2 LQKENI. The CDR3 runs 13 residues. V was shortened by 0 bases and J by 6 bases, with 9 bases between the two germline ends. Assay used: immunoSEQ multiplex PCR; TCRdb lists only in-frame clones, some missing. The sample includes about 63,000 clones, 75% to 90% of them seen just once. The source was CD4+ or CD8+ T cells sorted from blood, collected in a trial of the OX40 agonist ivuxolimab. The chain employs TRBV18 and TRBJ2-7; D may match TRBD1 or TRBD2 (6 bases each). The sequence was obtained from an adult with an advanced solid tumor such as melanoma, head and neck, liver or kidney cancer. The CDR3 DNA follows: TGTGCCAGCTCACCACCGGGGGGCTCCGAGCAGTACTTC. This codes for CASSPPGGSEQYF.